Below are 6 T cell receptor beta chains sequenced from a single sample in a study of blood T cell repertoires in COVID-19 (dated by TCRdb to the early 2020s). Library preparation used the immunoSEQ multiplex PCR assay. TCRdb mirrors the immuneACCESS table, restricted to in-frame sequences. Some clones are absent from its copies; in checked studies, under half trace to an unresolved V gene, and the reason for the others is unknown. This sample lists about 190,000 clones; roughly 81% were detected once. The ten largest clones add up to 5.1% of the sample. Sequenced material: peripheral blood. The receptors here all came from a woman in her sixties or seventies with active or convalescent COVID-19.

The gene calls are TRBV5-6 and TRBJ2-5; D might be TRBD1 (5 bases). CDR1 SGHDT and CDR2 YYEEEE come from the germline V gene. Trimming cost V 6 bases and J 5 bases, with 17 bases left between them. CDR3 size: 14 residues. CDR3 DNA: TGTGCCAGCATCAGGGTTGGGGCAAGGGAGACCCAGTACTTC. Its translation: CASIRVGARETQYF.

The rearrangement links TRBV4-2 to TRBJ2-3; TRBD1 aligns across 9 bases. Trimming removed 0 bases from V and 3 bases from J; junction bases left unmatched: 4. CDR3 length: 16 amino acids. Germline V gene sequence: CDR1 LGHNA, CDR2 YNFKEQ. The CDR3 spells CASSQDGGQGTDTQYF. The CDR3 DNA follows: TGTGCCAGCAGCCAAGATGGGGGACAGGGAACAGATACGCAGTATTTT.

The rearrangement links TRBV5-1 to TRBJ1-6; D remains ambiguous. Germline V gives CDR1 SGHRS, CDR2 YFSETQ. Trimming cost V 5 bases and J 4 bases, with 10 bases left between them. CDR3 length: 14 amino acids. CDR3 in amino acids: CASSIQLYNSPLHF. The CDR3 DNA is TGCGCCAGCAGTATACAGCTGTATAATTCACCCCTCCACTTT.

The chain combines TRBV5-1 with TRBJ2-7; 8 nucleotides align to TRBD1. V dropped 1 base and J dropped 0; count of bases not matched to a gene: 3. Germline CDR1 and CDR2: SGHRS and YFSETQ. The length of the CDR3 is 15 residues. CDR3 protein: CASSLRQGPSYEQYF. The CDR3 nucleotides are TGCGCCAGCAGCTTGAGACAGGGGCCCTCCTACGAGCAGTACTTC.

The V call is TRBV12-3 or TRBV12-4, the J call TRBJ2-5; D call uncertain. The germline V and J ends were trimmed by 2 bases and 5 bases, with 9 bases remaining between them. This CDR3 spans 13 amino acids. CDR3 residues: CASSLLVMETQYF. DNA of the CDR3: TGTGCCAGCAGTTTATTAGTAATGGAGACCCAGTACTTC.

The CDR3 sequence: CATSETGISGNTIYF. The CDR3 DNA follows: TGTGCCACCAGTGAAACAGGGATCTCTGGAAACACCATATATTTT. The chain is built from TRBV24-1 and TRBJ1-3, with D possibly TRBD1 on 6 matching bases. The germline gives CDR1 KGHDR, CDR2 SFDVKD. The CDR3 consists of 15 residues. Trimming took off 4 bases at V and 0 bases at J, with 9 bases between the two ends.